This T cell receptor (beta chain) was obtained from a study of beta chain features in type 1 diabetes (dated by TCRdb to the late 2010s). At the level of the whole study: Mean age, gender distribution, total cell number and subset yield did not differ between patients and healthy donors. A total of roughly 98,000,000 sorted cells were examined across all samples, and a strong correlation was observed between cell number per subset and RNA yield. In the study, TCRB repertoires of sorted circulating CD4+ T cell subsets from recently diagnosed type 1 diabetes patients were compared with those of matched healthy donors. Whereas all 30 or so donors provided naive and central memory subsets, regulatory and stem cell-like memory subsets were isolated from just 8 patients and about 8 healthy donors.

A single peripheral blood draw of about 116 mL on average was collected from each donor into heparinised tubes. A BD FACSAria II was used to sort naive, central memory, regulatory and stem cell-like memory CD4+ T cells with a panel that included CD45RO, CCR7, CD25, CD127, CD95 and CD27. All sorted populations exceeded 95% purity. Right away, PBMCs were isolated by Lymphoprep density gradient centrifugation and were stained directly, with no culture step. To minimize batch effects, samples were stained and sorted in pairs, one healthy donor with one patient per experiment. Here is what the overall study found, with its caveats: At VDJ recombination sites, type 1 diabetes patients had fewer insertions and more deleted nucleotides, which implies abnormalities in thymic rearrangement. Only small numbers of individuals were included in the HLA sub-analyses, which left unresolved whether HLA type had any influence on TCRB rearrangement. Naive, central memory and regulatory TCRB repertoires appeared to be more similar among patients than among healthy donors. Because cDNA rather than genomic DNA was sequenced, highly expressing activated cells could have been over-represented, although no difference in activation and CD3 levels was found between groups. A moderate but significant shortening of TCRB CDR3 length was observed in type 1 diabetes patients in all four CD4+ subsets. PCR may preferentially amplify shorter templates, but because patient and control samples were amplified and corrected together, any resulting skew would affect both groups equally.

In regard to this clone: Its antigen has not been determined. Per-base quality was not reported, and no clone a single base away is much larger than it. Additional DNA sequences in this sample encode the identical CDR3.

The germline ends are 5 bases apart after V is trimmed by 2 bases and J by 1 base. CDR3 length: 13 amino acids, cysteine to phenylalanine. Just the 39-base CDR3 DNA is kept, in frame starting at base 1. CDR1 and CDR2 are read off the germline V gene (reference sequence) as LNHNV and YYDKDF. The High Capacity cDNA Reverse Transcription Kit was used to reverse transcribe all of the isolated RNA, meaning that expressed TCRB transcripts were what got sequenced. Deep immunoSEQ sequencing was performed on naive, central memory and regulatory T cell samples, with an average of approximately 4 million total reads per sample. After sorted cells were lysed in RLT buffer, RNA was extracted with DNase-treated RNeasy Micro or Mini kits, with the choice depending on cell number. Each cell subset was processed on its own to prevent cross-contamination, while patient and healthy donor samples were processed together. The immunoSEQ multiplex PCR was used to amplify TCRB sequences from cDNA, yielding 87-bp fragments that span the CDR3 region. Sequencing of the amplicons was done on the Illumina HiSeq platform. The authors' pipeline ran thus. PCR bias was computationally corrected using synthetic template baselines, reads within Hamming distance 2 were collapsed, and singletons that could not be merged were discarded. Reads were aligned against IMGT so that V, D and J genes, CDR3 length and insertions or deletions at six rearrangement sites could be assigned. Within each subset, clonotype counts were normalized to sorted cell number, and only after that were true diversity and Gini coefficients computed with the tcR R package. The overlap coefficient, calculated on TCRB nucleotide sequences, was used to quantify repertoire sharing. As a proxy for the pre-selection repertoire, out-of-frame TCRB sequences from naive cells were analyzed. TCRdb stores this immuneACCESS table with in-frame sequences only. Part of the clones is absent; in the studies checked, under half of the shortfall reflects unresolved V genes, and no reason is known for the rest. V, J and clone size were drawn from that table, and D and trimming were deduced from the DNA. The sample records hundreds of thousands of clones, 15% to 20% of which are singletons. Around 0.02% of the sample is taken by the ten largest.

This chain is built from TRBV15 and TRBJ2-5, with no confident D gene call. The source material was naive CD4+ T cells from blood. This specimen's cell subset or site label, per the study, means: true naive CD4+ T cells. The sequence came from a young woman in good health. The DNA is TGTGCCACCAGCAGATCCCCCCAAGAGACCCAGTACTTC. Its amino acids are CATSRSPQETQYF.